Listed below are T cell receptor beta chains from one sample, sequenced in a study of cytomegalovirus exposure and HLA in healthy donors. Sequencing was performed with immunoSEQ multiplex PCR; in TCRdb, only in-frame clones are kept and a portion is missing. The table shows about 120,000 clones, with 88% occurring only once. The sequencing sample was made of PBMCs. These receptors were collected from a woman aged 25 to 45 in good health and CMV-seropositive. Each CDR3 is given with its conserved first and last residue. The order of the fields is clone size, D gene, J gene, V gene, CDR3 protein, CDR3 DNA. D genes are given only for firm matches. Clone size is given for some rows only: seen once, a few or many times, or a class if the clone is expanded.

clone_size: .; d_call: TRBD2; j_call: TRBJ2-7; v_call: TRBV10-3; cdr3_aa: CAISAQSSGKYEQYF; cdr3_nt: TGTGCCATCAGTGCGCAGAGTAGCGGGAAGTACGAGCAGTACTTC
clone_size: .; d_call: .; j_call: TRBJ2-7; v_call: TRBV9; cdr3_aa: CASSEGGEAYEQYF; cdr3_nt: TGTGCCAGCAGCGAGGGGGGGGAAGCCTACGAGCAGTACTTC
clone_size: .; d_call: TRBD2; j_call: TRBJ2-1; v_call: TRBV11-3; cdr3_aa: CASSVGLAGNEQFF; cdr3_nt: TGTGCCAGCAGCGTCGGACTAGCAGGCAATGAGCAGTTCTTC
clone_size: .; d_call: TRBD2; j_call: TRBJ2-3; v_call: TRBV5-1; cdr3_aa: CASSSPGSGGNWYTQYF; cdr3_nt: TGCGCCAGCAGCTCCCCCGGTAGCGGGGGAAACTGGTATACGCAGTATTTT
clone_size: .; d_call: .; j_call: TRBJ2-1; v_call: TRBV27; cdr3_aa: CASSYGSLNEQFF; cdr3_nt: TGTGCCAGCAGTTACGGGAGTCTTAATGAGCAGTTCTTC
clone_size: once; d_call: .; j_call: TRBJ2-6; v_call: TRBV5-1; cdr3_aa: CASSLEAGGSSGANVLTF; cdr3_nt: TGCGCCAGCAGCTTGGAAGCAGGGGGGAGCTCTGGGGCCAACGTCCTGACTTTC
clone_size: .; d_call: TRBD1; j_call: TRBJ1-1; v_call: TRBV6-6; cdr3_aa: CASSSSGTGGTEAFF; cdr3_nt: TGTGCCAGCAGTTCCTCCGGGACAGGGGGCACTGAAGCTTTCTTT
clone_size: .; d_call: TRBD1; j_call: TRBJ1-2; v_call: TRBV10-3; cdr3_aa: CAISRDSYGYTF; cdr3_nt: TGTGCCATCAGCCGGGACAGCTATGGCTACACCTTC
clone_size: .; d_call: .; j_call: TRBJ2-7; v_call: TRBV6-5; cdr3_aa: CASSRTTGPYEQYF; cdr3_nt: TGTGCCAGCAGTCGAACAACAGGGCCCTACGAGCAGTACTTC
clone_size: .; d_call: .; j_call: TRBJ2-1; v_call: TRBV27; cdr3_aa: CASSLGQGFNEQFF; cdr3_nt: TGTGCCAGCAGTTTAGGGCAGGGCTTCAATGAGCAGTTCTTC
clone_size: .; d_call: TRBD1; j_call: TRBJ2-4; v_call: TRBV27; cdr3_aa: CASSPDRGLWAKNIQYF; cdr3_nt: TGTGCCAGCAGTCCGGACAGGGGGCTTTGGGCCAAAAACATTCAGTACTTC
clone_size: .; d_call: TRBD2; j_call: TRBJ2-7; v_call: TRBV2; cdr3_aa: CASSEALLALSSYEQYF; cdr3_nt: TGTGCCAGCAGTGAAGCCTTACTAGCGTTAAGCTCCTACGAGCAGTACTTC
clone_size: few; d_call: TRBD2; j_call: TRBJ2-7; v_call: TRBV30; cdr3_aa: CAGTSGNEQYF; cdr3_nt: TGTGCCGGGACTAGCGGGAACGAGCAGTACTTC
clone_size: .; d_call: .; j_call: TRBJ2-2; v_call: TRBV2; cdr3_aa: CASRDRVTGELFF; cdr3_nt: TGTGCCAGCCGGGATCGGGTCACCGGGGAGCTGTTTTTT
clone_size: .; d_call: .; j_call: TRBJ2-2; v_call: TRBV6-5; cdr3_aa: CASTKTGTTGELFF; cdr3_nt: TGTGCCAGCACCAAAACAGGGACCACCGGGGAGCTGTTTTTT
clone_size: .; d_call: .; j_call: TRBJ1-1; v_call: TRBV9; cdr3_aa: CASSGGKGERLTEAFF; cdr3_nt: TGTGCCAGCAGCGGTGGGAAGGGAGAGAGGTTAACTGAAGCTTTCTTT
clone_size: .; d_call: TRBD2; j_call: TRBJ2-1; v_call: TRBV30; cdr3_aa: CAWSVPTSGRNEQFF; cdr3_nt: TGTGCCTGGAGTGTACCGACTAGCGGACGCAATGAGCAGTTCTTC
clone_size: .; d_call: TRBD2; j_call: TRBJ2-1; v_call: TRBV18; cdr3_aa: CASSPTTSGNNEQFF; cdr3_nt: TGTGCCAGCTCACCAACTACTAGCGGAAACAATGAGCAGTTCTTC
clone_size: .; d_call: TRBD1; j_call: TRBJ2-1; v_call: TRBV6-1; cdr3_aa: CASSERRDRGPGEQFF; cdr3_nt: TGTGCCAGCAGTGAGAGGAGGGACAGGGGCCCTGGGGAGCAGTTCTTC
clone_size: .; d_call: TRBD1; j_call: TRBJ1-2; v_call: TRBV4-3; cdr3_aa: CASSQDLIRGTNYGYTF; cdr3_nt: TGCGCCAGCAGCCAAGACTTAATCAGGGGGACTAACTATGGCTACACCTTC
clone_size: .; d_call: TRBD1; j_call: TRBJ1-2; v_call: TRBV28; cdr3_aa: CASSALGQYYGYTF; cdr3_nt: TGTGCCAGCAGTGCCCTGGGACAGTACTATGGCTACACCTTC
clone_size: .; d_call: TRBD2; j_call: TRBJ2-3; v_call: TRBV5-1; cdr3_aa: CASSPGGFGGTDTQYF; cdr3_nt: TGCGCCAGCAGCCCGGGTGGATTCGGGGGGACAGATACGCAGTATTTT
clone_size: .; d_call: TRBD2; j_call: TRBJ2-7; v_call: TRBV7-2; cdr3_aa: CASSLTGVAGYEQYF; cdr3_nt: TGTGCCAGCAGCCTCACGGGGGTAGCGGGCTACGAGCAGTACTTC
clone_size: .; d_call: .; j_call: TRBJ1-1; v_call: TRBV25-1; cdr3_aa: CATAQGTEAFF; cdr3_nt: TGTGCCACCGCACAGGGTACTGAAGCTTTCTTT
clone_size: .; d_call: .; j_call: TRBJ2-5; v_call: TRBV7-7; cdr3_aa: CALWGVTNQETQYF; cdr3_nt: TGTGCTCTGTGGGGCGTGACAAACCAAGAGACCCAGTACTTC
clone_size: few; d_call: .; j_call: TRBJ1-2; v_call: TRBV5-4; cdr3_aa: CASSLGGTYGYTF; cdr3_nt: TGTGCCAGCAGCTTGGGCGGGACCTATGGCTACACCTTC
clone_size: few; d_call: .; j_call: TRBJ1-2; v_call: TRBV27; cdr3_aa: CASSLGGGGGYTF; cdr3_nt: TGTGCCAGCAGTTTAGGTGGAGGAGGGGGCTACACCTTC
clone_size: .; d_call: .; j_call: TRBJ2-2; v_call: TRBV28; cdr3_aa: CASSFSANTGELFF; cdr3_nt: TGTGCCAGCAGTTTTTCAGCGAACACCGGGGAGCTGTTTTTT
clone_size: .; d_call: .; j_call: TRBJ2-5; v_call: TRBV29-1; cdr3_aa: CSVTRIQETQYF; cdr3_nt: TGCAGCGTTACGAGGATCCAAGAGACCCAGTACTTC
clone_size: .; d_call: .; j_call: TRBJ1-4; v_call: TRBV28; cdr3_aa: CASCKGGRQEKLFF; cdr3_nt: TGTGCCAGCTGCAAGGGGGGGAGGCAGGAAAAACTGTTTTTT
clone_size: .; d_call: .; j_call: TRBJ1-5; v_call: TRBV19; cdr3_aa: CASSDRYSNQPQHF; cdr3_nt: TGTGCCAGTAGTGACAGGTATAGCAATCAGCCCCAGCATTTT
clone_size: .; d_call: .; j_call: TRBJ1-2; v_call: TRBV28; cdr3_aa: CASSIQGLGDYGYTF; cdr3_nt: TGTGCCAGCAGTATCCAGGGGTTAGGGGACTATGGCTACACCTTC
clone_size: once; d_call: TRBD1; j_call: TRBJ1-2; v_call: TRBV14; cdr3_aa: CASSQGQGAGYGYTF; cdr3_nt: TGTGCCAGCAGCCAAGGACAGGGGGCTGGCTATGGCTACACCTTC